The clone carrying this TCR beta chain is a singleton in its sample. The antigen remains undetermined. Trimming removed 4 bases at V and 2 bases at J, with 13 bases between. From germline, CDR1 is ENHRY and CDR2 SYGVKD. CDR3 length: 15 amino acids. The data originate from a study of radiotherapy plus CTLA-4 blockade in lung cancer. Some clones are missing from TCRdb's copy, which holds only in-frame ones; the method was immunoSEQ multiplex PCR. The table shows roughly 85,000 clones, with 70% to 90% occurring only once. Study-level points and caveats: Interferon-beta, together with early blood T cell clone dynamics, reportedly best predicted response.

The material was peripheral blood, obtained from a patient treated with radiotherapy plus ipilimumab. The chain recombines TRBV10-3 with TRBJ2-3; D is perhaps TRBD2 (6 bases). The TCR sequence derives from a human donor with non-small cell lung cancer that progressed on radiotherapy plus ipilimumab. CDR3 residues: CAISGRASNTDTQYF. The CDR3 DNA reads TGTGCCATCAGTGGGAGGGCTAGTAACACAGATACGCAGTATTTT.